This T cell receptor (beta chain) was sequenced during a study of cytomegalovirus exposure and HLA in healthy donors. The PCR used 60 Vbeta and 13 Jbeta primers. The table came from immunoSEQ multiplex PCR; TCRdb's copy has only in-frame clones and leaves some out. The sample table sets out around 140,000 clones. The germline gives CDR1 MDHEN, CDR2 SYDVKM. Unmatched junction bases numbered 6, after V lost 4 bases and J lost 2 bases. This CDR3 comprises 15 residues. This sequence originates from a woman aged 40 to 50 in good health and CMV-seronegative. The sample was PBMCs. The rearrangement links TRBV28 to TRBJ2-7; TRBD1 matches 9 bases. CDR3 amino acids: CASSSAGTGTYEQYF. The CDR3, as DNA: TGTGCCAGCAGTTCCGCCGGGACAGGGACCTACGAGCAGTACTTC.